The 10 T cell receptor beta chains below were found in one sample sequenced in a study of cytomegalovirus exposure and HLA in healthy donors. The PCR contained 60 Vbeta and 13 Jbeta primers. Measured with immunoSEQ multiplex PCR; TCRdb has only the in-frame clones, and not every one. The top ten clones hold under 2% of a sample with roughly 80,000 clones, 75% to 85% of them seen once. The material sequenced was PBMCs. These receptors were collected from a woman aged 25 to 39 in good health and CMV-seronegative.

This sequence joins TRBV5-8 and TRBJ2-7; D gene ambiguous. The CDR3 loop spans 11 amino acids. With 6 bases removed from V and 6 bases from J, the gap between germline ends came to 10 bases. Germline CDR1 and CDR2: SGHTS and YDEGEE. The CDR3 DNA follows: TGTGCCAGCACCCGTCGGAGCGAGCAGTACTTC. Amino acids: CASTRRSEQYF.

J is TRBJ2-2 and V is TRBV12-5; D possibly corresponds to TRBD1 (5 bases). Trimming left V 1 base short and J 6 bases short, with 15 bases between. CDR3 length: 16 residues. The germline CDR1 and CDR2 sequences are LGHNT and FRNRAP. The CDR3 here is CASGLAGPSSPGELFF. The CDR3 DNA follows: TGTGCTAGTGGTTTGGCAGGGCCCTCGTCTCCCGGGGAGCTGTTTTTT.

This clone has only one observation. In nucleotides, the CDR3 is TGTGCCAGCAGTGAATCGGGAACTAGGAGCACAGATACGCAGTATTTT. Amino acid sequence: CASSESGTRSTDTQYF. V and J are TRBV25-1 and TRBJ2-3, with TRBD2 as a possible D gene (5 bases). The CDR3 is 16 residues long. The V gene lost 1 base and the J gene lost 0 bases, with 11 bases spanning the gap. CDR1 and CDR2 (germline): MGHDK, SYGVNS.

The chain is built from TRBV7-3 and TRBJ2-4; the D gene is possibly TRBD2 (5 bases). V shed 2 bases and J shed 3 bases, with 11 bases lying between them. Germline-derived CDR1 and CDR2 are SGHTA and FQGTGA. CDR3 length equals 15 residues. The CDR3 protein is CASSLGEGDKNIQYF. In nucleotides, the CDR3 is TGTGCCAGCAGCTTAGGCGAGGGTGACAAAAACATTCAGTACTTC.

This chain uses TRBV19 with TRBJ2-1; 10 nucleotides align to TRBD2. The CDR3 length is 16 residues. Per germline, CDR1 LNHDA and CDR2 SQIVND (reference sequence). The V gene end was trimmed by 4 bases and the J gene end by 6 bases; junction bases not matched to a gene: 9. The CDR3 bases are TGTGCCAGTAGTAAGGGACTAGCGATATCGTTCAATGAGCAGTTCTTC. This sequence encodes CASSKGLAISFNEQFF.

V and J are TRBV25-1 and TRBJ2-3; possible D gene TRBD2, 6 bases. Trimming cost V 3 bases and J 0 bases, with 13 bases left between them. Germline V gene sequence: CDR1 MGHDK, CDR2 SYGVNS. This CDR3 contains 16 residues. CDR3 sequence (DNA): TGTGCCAGCAGTGATGGGCTAGCGACTAGCACAGATACGCAGTATTTT. Encoded protein: CASSDGLATSTDTQYF.

This clone was seen a few times. The chain is built from TRBV19 and TRBJ2-3; TRBD1 agrees at 8 bases. The CDR3 loop spans 16 amino acids. Germline lookup yields CDR1 LNHDA and CDR2 SQIVND (reference sequence). Losses at the gene ends were 6 bases for V and 1 base for J; bases not matched to a gene: 9. In nucleotides, the CDR3 is TGTGCCAGTAGCACAGGGGGGCGAGGGGGCACAGATACGCAGTATTTT. It translates to CASSTGGRGGTDTQYF. The variable domain in full, completed from reference TRBV19 and TRBJ2-3, reads DGGITQSPKYLFRKEGQNVTLSCEQNLNHDAMYWYRQDPGQGLRLIYYSQIVNDFQKGDIAEGYSVSREKKESFPLTVTSAQKNPTAFYLCASSTGGRGGTDTQYFGPGTRLTVL.

The chain recombines TRBV29-1 with TRBJ2-5; no definite D call. Germline CDR1 and CDR2: SQVTM and ANQGSEA. V was pared by 4 bases and J by 1 base, with 10 bases between. The length of the CDR3 is 13 residues. CDR3 amino acids: CSVVWSIQETQYF. CDR3 sequence (DNA): TGCAGCGTTGTTTGGAGTATCCAAGAGACCCAGTACTTC.

The V call is TRBV27, the J call TRBJ2-1, with 9 bases lining up with TRBD2. Unmatched junction bases numbered 3, after V lost 8 bases and J lost 1 base. The V gene's germline CDR1 is MNHEY and CDR2 SMNVEV (reference sequence). There are 14 residues in the CDR3. CDR3 residues: CASSGLASYNEQFF. CDR3 sequence (DNA): TGTGCCAGCTCGGGACTAGCATCCTACAATGAGCAGTTCTTC.

This clone came up a few times. CDR3 loop: CASSPPGHSYEQYF. CDR3 DNA: TGTGCCAGCAGCCCACCGGGACATTCCTACGAGCAGTACTTC. This chain connects TRBV21-1 to TRBJ2-7; the table assigns TRBD1, which was not confirmed against the DNA. TRBV21-1 is marked as a pseudogene. The CDR3 is 14 amino acids.